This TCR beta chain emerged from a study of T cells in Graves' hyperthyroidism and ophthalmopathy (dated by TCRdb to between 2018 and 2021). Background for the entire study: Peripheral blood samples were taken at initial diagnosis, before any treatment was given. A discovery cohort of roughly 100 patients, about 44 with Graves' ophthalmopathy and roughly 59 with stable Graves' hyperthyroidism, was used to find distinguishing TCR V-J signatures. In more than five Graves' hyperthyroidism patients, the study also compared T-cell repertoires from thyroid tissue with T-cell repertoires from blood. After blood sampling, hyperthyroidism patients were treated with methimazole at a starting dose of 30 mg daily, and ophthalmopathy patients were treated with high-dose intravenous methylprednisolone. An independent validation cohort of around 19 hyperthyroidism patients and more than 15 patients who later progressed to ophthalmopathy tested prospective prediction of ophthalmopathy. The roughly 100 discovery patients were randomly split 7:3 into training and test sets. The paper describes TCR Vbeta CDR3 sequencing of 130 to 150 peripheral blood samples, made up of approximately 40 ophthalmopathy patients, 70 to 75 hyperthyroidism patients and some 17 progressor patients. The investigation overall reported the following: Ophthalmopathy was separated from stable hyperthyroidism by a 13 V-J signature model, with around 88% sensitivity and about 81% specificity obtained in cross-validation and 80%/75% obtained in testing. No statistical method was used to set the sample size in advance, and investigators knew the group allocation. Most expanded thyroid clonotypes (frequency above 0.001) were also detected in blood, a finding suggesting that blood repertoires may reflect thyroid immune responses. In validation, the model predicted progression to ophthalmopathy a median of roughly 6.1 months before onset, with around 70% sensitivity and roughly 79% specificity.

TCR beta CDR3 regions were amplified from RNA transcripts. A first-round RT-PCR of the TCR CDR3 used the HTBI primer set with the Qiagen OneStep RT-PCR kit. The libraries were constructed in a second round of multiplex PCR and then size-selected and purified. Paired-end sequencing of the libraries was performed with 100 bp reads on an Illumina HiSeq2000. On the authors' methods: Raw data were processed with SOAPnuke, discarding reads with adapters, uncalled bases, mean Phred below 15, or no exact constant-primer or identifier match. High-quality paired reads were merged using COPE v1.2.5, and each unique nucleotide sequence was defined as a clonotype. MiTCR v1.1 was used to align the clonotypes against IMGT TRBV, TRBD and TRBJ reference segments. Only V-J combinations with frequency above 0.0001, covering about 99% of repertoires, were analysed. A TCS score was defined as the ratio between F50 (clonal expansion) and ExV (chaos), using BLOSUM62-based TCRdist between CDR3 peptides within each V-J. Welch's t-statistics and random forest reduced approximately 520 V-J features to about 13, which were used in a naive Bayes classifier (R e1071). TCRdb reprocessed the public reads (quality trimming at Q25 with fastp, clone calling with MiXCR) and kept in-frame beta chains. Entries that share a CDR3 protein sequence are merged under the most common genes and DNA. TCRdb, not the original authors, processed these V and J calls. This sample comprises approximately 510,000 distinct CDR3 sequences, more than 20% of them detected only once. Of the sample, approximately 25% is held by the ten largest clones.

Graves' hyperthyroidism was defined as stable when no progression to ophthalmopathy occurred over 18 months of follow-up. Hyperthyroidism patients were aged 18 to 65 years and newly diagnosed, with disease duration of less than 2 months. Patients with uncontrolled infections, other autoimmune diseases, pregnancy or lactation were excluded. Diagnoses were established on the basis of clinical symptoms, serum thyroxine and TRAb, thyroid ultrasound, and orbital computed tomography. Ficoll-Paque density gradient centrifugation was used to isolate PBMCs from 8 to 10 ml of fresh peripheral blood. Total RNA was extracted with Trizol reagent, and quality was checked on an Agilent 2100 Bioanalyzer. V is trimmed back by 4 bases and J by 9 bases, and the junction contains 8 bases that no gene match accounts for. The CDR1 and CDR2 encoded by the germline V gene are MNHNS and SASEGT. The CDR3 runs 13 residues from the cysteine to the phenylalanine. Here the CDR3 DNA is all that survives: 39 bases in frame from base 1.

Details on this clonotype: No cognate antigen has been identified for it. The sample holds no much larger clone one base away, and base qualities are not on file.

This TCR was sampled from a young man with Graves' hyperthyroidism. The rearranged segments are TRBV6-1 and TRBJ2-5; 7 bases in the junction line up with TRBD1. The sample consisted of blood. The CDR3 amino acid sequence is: CASSARDSQAQYF. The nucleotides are TGTGCCAGCAGTGCCCGGGACAGTCAGGCCCAGTACTTC.